This T cell receptor (delta chain) came from a study of γδ T cells in repeated Plasmodium falciparum infection. Vgamma9/Vdelta2+ and Vdelta2-negative gammadelta T cells were flow-sorted from PBMC for bulk sequencing. TCRdb re-called clones from the multiplex PCR reads using CATT. The table has about 50,000 delta-chain clones, 1.5% to 2% seen once; the top ten hold approximately 24%. This clone was detected a few times. A single base is all that separates this from a far larger clone, so a read error is likely. Other DNA sequences in this specimen translate into the identical CDR3. Between the trimmed V and J ends, which lost 0 bases and 0 bases, there was a span of 23 bases. The germline CDR1 and CDR2 sequences are TSWWSYY and QGS. The CDR3 consists of 21 residues.

The receptor's source is a pool of human donors (malaria-infected and uninfected, not separated). This rearrangement joins TRDV1 to TRDJ2, with D possibly matching TRDD2 (7 bases). The J gene is not listed in TCRdb, so it was assigned here from a DNA match to germline. Input material: gamma-delta T cells from blood. The chain's CDR3 is CALGELQFLRWGVPLTAQLFF. The CDR3 DNA follows: TGTGCTCTTGGGGAACTCCAATTCCTACGATGGGGGGTCCCTTTGACAGCACAACTCTTCTTT.